Sequencing of this TCR beta chain was carried out in a study of blood T cell repertoires in COVID-19. The wider study: Sites in the United States, Italy and Spain provided acute and convalescent COVID-19 samples. Sources were T cells, B-cell-depleted T cells, or PBMCs; the material itself was cDNA or gDNA.

V lost 2 bases, J lost 5 bases, and 3 bases stayed unmatched. From germline, CDR1 is MNHEY and CDR2 SMNVEV (reference sequence). The CDR3 consists of 16 residues. Original methodology: Amplification of reference gene primers was used by the study to estimate nucleated cell counts. Sequencing used immunoSEQ multiplex PCR; TCRdb keeps in-frame clones, though not all of them. The V and J calls and clone size come from that table; D and trimming were worked out from the DNA. The sample contains about 190,000 clones, over 80% of which appear only once. Sequenced sample: peripheral blood. The chain recombines TRBV27 with TRBJ2-2; 12 nucleotides align to TRBD2. The receptor was derived from a woman aged 40 to 55 with acute or convalescent COVID-19. CDR3 sequence: CASSLILAGGTGELFF. DNA for the CDR3: TGTGCCAGCAGTTTAATCCTAGCGGGGGGGACCGGGGAGCTGTTTTTT.